These 21 T cell receptor beta chains share one sample of origin, sequenced in a study of Tregs in tolerant kidney transplant recipients. The method was immunoSEQ multiplex PCR; TCRdb's version includes in-frame clones alone and lacks a portion of them. The sample consists of roughly 250,000 clones, more than 65% of them appearing once. What was sequenced was CD4+ T cells from blood. Source of these receptors: a human donor in good health.

V is TRBV5-1 and J is TRBJ1-1; no reliable D call. Trimming cost V 6 bases and J 8 bases, with 11 bases left between them. This CDR3 has 11 amino acids. Per germline, CDR1 SGHRS and CDR2 YFSETQ. CDR3 sequence: CASKGEVEAFF. The CDR3 DNA reads as TGCGCCAGCAAAGGTGAGGTAGAAGCTTTCTTT.

About this clone: Other DNA sequences in this specimen translate into the identical CDR3. The chain is built from TRBV2 and TRBJ2-7, with D tentatively TRBD2 (7 bases). From germline, CDR1 is SNHLY and CDR2 FYNNEI. This CDR3 is 13 amino acids long. The V gene lost 4 bases and the J gene lost 3 bases, with 10 bases spanning the gap. The CDR3 coding sequence is TGTGCCAGCAGTGTTAGGGGGGGCTACGAGCAGTACTTC. This encodes CASSVRGGYEQYF.

The rearrangement links TRBV6-5 to TRBJ1-2; TRBD1 is a possible D gene (5 bases). The V gene lost 7 bases and the J gene lost 4 bases, with 13 bases spanning the gap. Germline V gene data show CDR1 as MNHEY and CDR2 as SVGAGI. The length of the CDR3 is 13 residues. The CDR3 DNA follows: TGTGCCAGCAAAACAGGCGGAGGCTATGGCTACACCTTC. This codes for CASKTGGGYGYTF.

The rearrangement links TRBV7-9 to TRBJ2-3, with TRBD2 matching over 12 bases. The CDR3 length is 16 residues. Germline CDR1 and CDR2: SEHNR and FQNEAQ (reference sequence). V lost 7 bases and J lost 4; bases outside the gene matches: 9. The CDR3 DNA reads TGTGCCAGCAACCCGACTACTAGCGGGAGGCCAGATACGCAGTATTTT. Its translation: CASNPTTSGRPDTQYF.

The rearrangement links TRBV30 to TRBJ2-1; 7 bases match TRBD2. CDR3 size: 16 residues. The V gene's germline CDR1 is GTSNPN and CDR2 SVGIG (reference sequence). V was pared by 0 bases and J by 0 bases, with 5 bases of the junction left unmatched. CDR3 bases: TGTGCCTGGAGTGTACTCGGGGGGAGCTCCTACAATGAGCAGTTCTTC. Amino acids: CAWSVLGGSSYNEQFF. Complete variable domain (other parts from reference TRBV30 and TRBJ2-1): SQTIHQWPATLVQPVGSPLSLECTVEGTSNPNLYWYRQAAGRGLQLLFYSVGIGQISSEVPQNLSASRPQDRQFILSSKKLLLSDSGFYLCAWSVLGGSSYNEQFFGPGTRLTVL.

The chain links TRBV14 to TRBJ1-1; D possibly corresponds to TRBD1 (6 bases). Germline CDR1 reads SGHDN; CDR2 reads FVKESK. The CDR3 sequence is 16 residues long. Trimming shortened V by 5 bases and J by 3 bases, and 19 bases separated the two germline ends. CDR3 in DNA: TGTGCCAGCAGCGTAAGGAGGGGGTCGGGGTACACTGAAGCTTTCTTT. Amino acid sequence: CASSVRRGSGYTEAFF.

For the CDR3, the DNA is TGCGCCAGCAGCCCCCGACAGGGGGTCACAACTAATGAAAAACTGTTTTTT. Amino acids: CASSPRQGVTTNEKLFF. This chain connects TRBV4-1 to TRBJ1-4; 9 nucleotides match TRBD1. CDR3 length: 17 residues. V shed 4 bases and J 0 bases; nucleotides not matched to a gene: 6. The germline V gene has CDR1 MGHRA and CDR2 YSYEKL.

The sample holds one count of this clone. At the DNA level, this CDR3 is encoded by other sequences in the same sample as well. The chain has TRBV18 and TRBJ1-2, with a possible D match to TRBD1 (5 bases). Trimming took off 6 bases at V and 6 bases at J, with 11 bases between the two ends. This CDR3 spans 12 amino acids. Germline lookup yields CDR1 KGHSH and CDR2 LQKENI. As DNA, the CDR3 is TGTGCCAGCTCCCCTGGGGGGGATGGCTACACCTTC. Translating it yields CASSPGGDGYTF.

V is TRBV2 and J is TRBJ1-1; D may be TRBD1 (5 bases). CDR3 length equals 14 residues. Germline V lookup: CDR1 SNHLY, CDR2 FYNNEI. Trimming shortened V by 8 bases and J by 3 bases, and 16 bases separated the two germline ends. In DNA, the CDR3 is TGTGCCAGCCTCTGGGGACGGAGGGACACTGAAGCTTTCTTT. Translation: CASLWGRRDTEAFF.

The chain recombines TRBV5-5 with TRBJ1-1; TRBD1 aligns across 7 bases. Germline-derived CDR1 and CDR2 are SGHKS and YYEKEE (reference sequence). The CDR3 extends over 16 amino acids. V lost 4 bases and J lost 3; bases outside the gene matches: 12. CDR3 in DNA: TGTGCCAGCAGCCGCGGACAGGCCCGCGGGTACACTGAAGCTTTCTTT. Protein product: CASSRGQARGYTEAFF.

The chain employs TRBV21-1 and TRBJ2-7; the listed D gene, TRBD1, was not tested against the DNA. TRBV21-1 is flagged as a pseudogene. CDR3 length: 14 residues. The CDR3 loop is CASSSRGDRVELYF. CDR3 in DNA: TGTGCCAGCAGCTCTCGGGGGGACAGGGTCGAACTGTACTTC.

The chain links TRBV27 to TRBJ2-1, with D maybe TRBD1 (6 bases). Germline CDR1 reads MNHEY; CDR2 reads SMNVEV (reference sequence). The ends were cut back, 2 bases at V and 2 bases at J, with 16 bases in the middle. CDR3 length: 17 residues. The CDR3 DNA reads as TGTGCCAGCAGTTTACCCCGATACAGGGTTCCCTACAATGAGCAGTTCTTC. Translation gives CASSLPRYRVPYNEQFF.

The V gene is TRBV6-1, the J gene TRBJ1-1, with 7 bases aligning to TRBD1. Germline V lookup: CDR1 MNHNS, CDR2 SASEGT. V dropped 10 bases and J dropped 3; count of bases not matched to a gene: 11. The CDR3 is 14 residues long. DNA for the CDR3: TGTGCCACCCGGGACAGACAGAGGGACACTGAAGCTTTCTTT. Protein: CATRDRQRDTEAFF.

This chain links TRBV15 with TRBJ1-3; D ambiguous. Germline-derived CDR1 and CDR2 are LNHNV and YYDKDF (reference sequence). This CDR3 comprises 16 residues. V was pared by 1 base and J by 2 bases, with 12 bases between. CDR3 sequence (DNA): TGTGCCACCAGCAGAGTGCTGGCAGAAGCTGGAAACACCATATATTTT. It codes for CATSRVLAEAGNTIYF. Filled out from reference TRBV15 and TRBJ1-3, the complete variable domain reads DAMVIQNPRYQVTQFGKPVTLSCSQTLNHNVMYWYQQKSSQAPKLLFHYYDKDFNNEADTPDNFQSRRPNTSFCFLDIRSPGLGDTAMYLCATSRVLAEAGNTIYFGEGSWLTVV.

This chain joins TRBV6-1 and TRBJ2-7; tentative D call: TRBD1 (5 bases). V dropped 5 bases and J dropped 1 base, with 9 bases sitting between them. This CDR3 is 13 amino acids long. Germline lookup yields CDR1 MNHNS and CDR2 SASEGT. In DNA form, the CDR3 reads TGTGCCAGCAGTTGGACAAGATCCTACGAGCAGTACTTC. It specifies CASSWTRSYEQYF.

This clone was counted between two and nine times. This chain connects TRBV6-5 to TRBJ1-2, with 8 bases lining up with TRBD1. CDR3 length: 14 amino acids. Germline V lookup: CDR1 MNHEY, CDR2 SVGAGI. The ends lost 2 bases at V and 3 bases at J; junction bases unmatched: 2. Here the CDR3 DNA reads TGTGCCAGCAGTTACGACAGGGGCGACTATGGCTACACCTTC. The encoded protein is CASSYDRGDYGYTF.

This clone was recorded once. This chain connects TRBV7-9 to TRBJ1-1; perhaps TRBD1 as D (6 bases). Germline-derived CDR1 and CDR2 are SEHNR and FQNEAQ (reference sequence). V gave up 7 bases and J gave up 1 base, with 13 bases separating them. The CDR3 is made up of 14 amino acids. CDR3 residues: CASNSLRGNTEAFF. In nucleotides, the CDR3 is TGTGCCAGCAACTCCCTCAGGGGGAACACTGAAGCTTTCTTT.

The chain combines TRBV27 with TRBJ1-2; the D is unclear. The V gene lost 3 bases and the J gene lost 6 bases, with 17 bases spanning the gap. Germline assignment: CDR1 MNHEY and CDR2 SMNVEV (reference sequence). The CDR3 runs to 15 residues. The CDR3 region is CASSFLAEGYNGYTF. The CDR3 DNA sequence: TGTGCCAGCAGTTTCTTAGCGGAAGGGTATAATGGCTACACCTTC.

This clone was detected many times. This chain joins TRBV6-1 and TRBJ1-2, with 11 bases identical to TRBD1. The V gene end was trimmed by 3 bases and the J gene end by 7 bases; junction bases not matched to a gene: 4. CDR1 is MNHNS and CDR2 is SASEGT in the germline V gene. This CDR3 has 14 residues. CDR3 sequence: CASSEDRGLSGYTF. The CDR3 DNA is TGTGCCAGCAGTGAGGACAGGGGGCTTAGTGGCTACACCTTC.

The V gene is TRBV5-1, the J gene TRBJ2-3; 8 bases are shared with TRBD2. With V trimmed by 5 bases and J by 3 bases, 8 bases remained unmatched. CDR1 and CDR2 from the germline V gene are SGHRS and YFSETQ. CDR3 length equals 15 residues. CDR3 DNA sequence: TGCGCCAGCAGGCGAGCACTAGCGGATACAGATACGCAGTATTTT. Protein: CASRRALADTDTQYF.

This clone has more than one count but fewer than ten. The J gene is TRBJ1-3, the V gene TRBV7-6; a weak D match, TRBD1 (6 bases). The ends were cut back, 5 bases at V and 2 bases at J, with 13 bases in the middle. The CDR3 has 15 amino acids. Germline V gene lookup returns CDR1 SGHVS and CDR2 FNYEAQ. Here the CDR3 DNA reads TGTGCCAGCAGCCCCACAGGGCTCGCTGGAAACACCATATATTTT. Its protein is CASSPTGLAGNTIYF.